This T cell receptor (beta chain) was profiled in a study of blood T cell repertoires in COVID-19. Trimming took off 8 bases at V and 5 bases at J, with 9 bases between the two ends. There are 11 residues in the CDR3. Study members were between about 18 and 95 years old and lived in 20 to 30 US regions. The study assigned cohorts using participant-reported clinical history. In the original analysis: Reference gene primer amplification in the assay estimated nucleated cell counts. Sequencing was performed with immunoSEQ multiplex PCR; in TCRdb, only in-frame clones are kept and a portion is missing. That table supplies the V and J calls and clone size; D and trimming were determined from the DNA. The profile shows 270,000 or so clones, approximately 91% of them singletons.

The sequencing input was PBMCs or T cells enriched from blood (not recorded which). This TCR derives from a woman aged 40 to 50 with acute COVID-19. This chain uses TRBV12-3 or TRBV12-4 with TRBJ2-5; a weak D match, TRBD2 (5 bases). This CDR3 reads CASASGETQYF. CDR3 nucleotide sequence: TGTGCCAGCGCCTCGGGGGAGACCCAGTACTTC.